Presented here are 4 T cell receptor beta chains from one specimen sequenced in a study of shared T cell receptors in the human thymus. Clones were read by immunoSEQ multiplex PCR, and TCRdb kept only the in-frame ones, dropping some. The repertoire holds about 660,000 clones, with approximately 89% as singletons. The sample also formed part of further work on human thymus T cells.

Sample: thymocytes. All receptors derive from a boy under two years old with a congenital heart defect.

The V and J genes are TRBV27 and TRBJ2-1; possibly TRBD2 for D (5 bases). The V end lost 1 base, the J end lost 4 bases, and 17 bases lay between the germline ends. Germline-derived CDR1 and CDR2 are MNHEY and SMNVEV (reference sequence). This CDR3 contains 17 residues. In nucleotides, the CDR3 is TGTGCCAGCAGTTTATGGACTGACCCCATCAAGTACAATGAGCAGTTCTTC. Translated: CASSLWTDPIKYNEQFF.

This chain links TRBV28 with TRBJ1-6; 8 bases map to TRBD1. CDR3 length: 20 residues. Germline values: CDR1 MDHEN, CDR2 SYDVKM. V dropped 1 base and J dropped 1; count of bases not matched to a gene: 12. The CDR3: CASSLLGLAGGFSYNSPLHF. The DNA for the CDR3 is TGTGCCAGCAGTTTATTGGGGCTTGCAGGGGGCTTTTCCTATAATTCACCCCTCCACTTT.

V gene TRBV11-2 combines with J gene TRBJ1-4, with 8 bases identical to TRBD1. Germline loops: CDR1 SGHAT, CDR2 FQNNGV. The CDR3 sequence is 14 residues long. The ends lost 5 bases at V and 8 bases at J; junction bases unmatched: 7. CDR3 amino acids: CASSRGQVYEKLFF. The DNA for the CDR3 is TGTGCCAGCAGCAGGGGACAGGTCTACGAAAAACTGTTTTTT.

The chain employs TRBV4-2 and TRBJ2-3; unclear D gene. Germline CDR1 reads LGHNA; CDR2 reads YNFKEQ. CDR3 length equals 14 residues. The germline V and J ends were trimmed by 1 base and 2 bases, with 7 bases remaining between them. The CDR3 sequence is CASSQVDTTDTQYF. In DNA form, the CDR3 reads TGTGCCAGCAGCCAAGTAGATACCACAGATACGCAGTATTTT.